This T cell receptor (beta chain) was identified during a study of PD-L1 blockade in urothelial cancer. Sequencing was performed with immunoSEQ multiplex PCR; in TCRdb, only in-frame clones are kept and a portion is missing. This repertoire shows some 40,000 clones, about 89% found once; its top ten account for 6% to 9.5%. The CDR3 sequence is 13 residues long. V gave up 0 bases and J gave up 4 bases, with 8 bases separating them. Per germline, CDR1 SGHNT and CDR2 YYREEE (reference sequence). The time point is: peripheral blood 6 weeks after treatment start. The clonotype originates from a man between 65 and 85 years old with urothelial cancer. The sample here was PBMCs, taken around atezolizumab (anti-PD-L1) treatment. The rearrangement links TRBV5-4 to TRBJ2-7; D call uncertain. CDR3 sequence reads: CASSLEGRYEQYF. The DNA for the CDR3 is TGTGCCAGCAGCTTGGAAGGCAGGTACGAGCAGTACTTC.